This entry is about one TCR beta chain. Described treatment: randomized to nivolumab then ipilimumab (arm A) or the reverse (arm B). This sample is part of a study of sequential checkpoint blockade in melanoma. Assay: immunoSEQ multiplex PCR; the TCRdb copy retains only in-frame clones and omits some. Seen here are more than 15,000 clones, approximately 93% observed once, and the top ten hold roughly 24%. V trimming: 4 bases; J trimming: 3 bases; junction bases outside the gene matches: 7. The CDR3 contains 15 residues. CDR1 MNHEY and CDR2 SMNVEV come from the germline V gene (reference sequence). The source was CD8+ T cells sorted from blood (inferred from file names), collected from a patient given nivolumab and ipilimumab in sequence. This TCR was sampled from a human donor with melanoma. V is TRBV27 and J is TRBJ2-7; 9 bases are a match to TRBD1. The CDR3 nucleotides are TGTGCCAGCAGTTCTACAGGGGGCGAAAACTACGAGCAGTACTTC. Its translation: CASSSTGGENYEQYF.